These 26 T cell receptor beta chains share one sample of origin, sequenced in a study of T cells after posttransplantation cyclophosphamide. Treatment was busulfan-fludarabine conditioning, a marrow graft, and cyclophosphamide on days +3 and +4. Profiled with immunoSEQ multiplex PCR; TCRdb holds only in-frame clones, not every one. The table records about 43,000 clones, around 90% of them present only once. Sequences were derived from PBMCs, sampled about 62 days after allogeneic stem cell transplant with posttransplant cyclophosphamide. The receptors originated from a male patient aged 60-69 years who received an allogeneic stem cell transplant from a related donor and was CMV-positive. Some T cells may possibly be graft donor cells.

In DNA form, the CDR3 reads TGTGCCAGCAGCATAGACATCTCCTACAATGAGCAGTTCTTC. Amino acids: CASSIDISYNEQFF. This chain joins TRBV9 and TRBJ2-1; D gene uncertain. V lost 4 bases, J lost 0 bases, and 8 bases lay in between. The CDR3 sequence is 14 residues long. Germline V gene lookup returns CDR1 SGDLS and CDR2 YYNGEE. Using reference TRBV9 and TRBJ2-1 for the parts outside the CDR3, the full variable domain is DSGVTQTPKHLITATGQRVTLRCSPRSGDLSVYWYQQSLDQGLQFLIQYYNGEERAKGNILERFSAQQFPDLHSELNLSSLELGDSALYFCASSIDISYNEQFFGPGTRLTVL.

This clone has more than one count but fewer than ten. The chain employs TRBV6-1 and TRBJ1-2; 9 nucleotides align to TRBD1. V trimming: 2 bases; J trimming: 4 bases; junction bases outside the gene matches: 11. This CDR3 comprises 17 residues. The germline CDR1 and CDR2 sequences are MNHNS and SASEGT. CDR3 sequence reads: CASSELGQGLSGYGYTF. The DNA for the CDR3 is TGTGCCAGCAGTGAACTGGGACAGGGCCTCAGCGGCTATGGCTACACCTTC.

This clone was seen only a few times. The V and J genes are TRBV5-1 and TRBJ1-1; no clear D gene. Germline lookup yields CDR1 SGHRS and CDR2 YFSETQ. CDR3 length equals 13 residues. Trimming shortened V by 6 bases and J by 4 bases, and 13 bases separated the two germline ends. CDR3 sequence (DNA): TGCGCCAGCATGGTCCCACCGAGCACTGAAGCTTTCTTT. Its protein is CASMVPPSTEAFF.

The chain carries TRBV5-5 and TRBJ1-1; D is unresolved. V was shortened by 0 bases and J by 6 bases, with 12 bases between the two germline ends. From germline, CDR1 is SGHKS and CDR2 YYEKEE (reference sequence). CDR3 size: 14 residues. The CDR3 coding sequence is TGTGCCAGCAGCTTGGGAGGCAGCCTGGCTGAAGCTTTCTTT. Amino acids: CASSLGGSLAEAFF.

The chain couples TRBV5-5 to TRBJ1-4, with D maybe TRBD1 (6 bases). CDR3 size: 15 residues. The germline V and J ends were trimmed by 4 bases and 7 bases, with 17 bases remaining between them. The germline V gene has CDR1 SGHKS and CDR2 YYEKEE (reference sequence). The CDR3 spells CASSVEDRTSEKLFF. The CDR3 coding sequence is TGTGCCAGCAGCGTAGAAGACAGGACGAGTGAAAAACTGTTTTTT.

The chain links TRBV5-1 to TRBJ2-1, with no clear D. This CDR3 has 15 residues. The ends were cut back, 5 bases at V and 0 bases at J, with 12 bases in the middle. Per germline, CDR1 SGHRS and CDR2 YFSETQ. CDR3 in amino acids: CASRLTHNSYNEQFF. The CDR3 bases are TGCGCCAGCAGATTGACACACAACTCCTACAATGAGCAGTTCTTC.

This clone was observed a single time. This chain uses TRBV29-1 with TRBJ2-6; D gene ambiguous. Deletions cut 5 bases from V and 0 bases from J, with 11 bases between. The germline V gene encodes CDR1 SQVTM and CDR2 ANQGSEA. The CDR3 has 15 residues. CDR3 nucleotides: TGCAGCGTTCGCTCAGGCCTCTCTGGGGCCAACGTCCTGACTTTC. Translated: CSVRSGLSGANVLTF.

CDR3 DNA: TGCGCCAGCAGCCAAGTGCGGGGGAAGGGGGAGACCCAGTACTTC. This gives the protein CASSQVRGKGETQYF. J is TRBJ2-5 and V is TRBV5-1, with 7 bases matching TRBD2. CDR1 is SGHRS, CDR2 YFSETQ, per germline. The CDR3 runs to 15 residues. Trimming took 4 bases from V and 5 from J; bases not matched to a gene: 11.

The CDR3 region has the DNA TGTGCCAGCAGCGCCCATTCCGACAGCAACTATGGCTACACCTTC. Its protein is CASSAHSDSNYGYTF. This chain uses TRBV9 with TRBJ1-2; perhaps TRBD1 as D (5 bases). Per the germline V gene, CDR1 is SGDLS and CDR2 is YYNGEE. This CDR3 comprises 15 residues. The ends were cut back, 3 bases at V and 2 bases at J, with 14 bases in the middle.

V and J are TRBV6-1 and TRBJ2-7; 12 bases map to TRBD2. The junction had 5 bases not matched to a gene; V was cut back by 6 bases and J by 2 bases. The CDR3 runs to 15 residues. Germline CDR1 reads MNHNS; CDR2 reads SASEGT. CDR3 amino acids: CASSYSSGGAYEQYF. The CDR3 coding sequence is TGTGCCAGCAGCTATTCTAGCGGGGGGGCCTACGAGCAGTACTTC.

V gene TRBV5-6 combines with J gene TRBJ1-6; D might be TRBD1 (6 bases). The V and J ends lost 3 bases and 3 bases respectively, with 10 bases between them. CDR1 is SGHDT, CDR2 YYEEEE, per germline. The CDR3 runs to 15 residues. In DNA, the CDR3 is TGTGCCAGCAGCTCCAGGGGATACTATAATTCACCCCTCCACTTT. It specifies CASSSRGYYNSPLHF.

In DNA, the CDR3 is TGTGCCAGCAGCCAAGGGACAGGGCGTCGTGTGGACACTGAAGCTTTCTTT. Its translation is CASSQGTGRRVDTEAFF. The gene calls are TRBV14 and TRBJ1-1; 8 bases align to TRBD1. The CDR3 length is 17 residues. Per the germline V gene, CDR1 is SGHDN and CDR2 is FVKESK. After removal of 1 base from V and 3 bases from J, the junction contained 10 bases not matched to a gene.

This chain joins TRBV2 and TRBJ2-5, with D possibly matching TRBD2 (6 bases). V lost 8 bases and J lost 5, with 9 bases in between. The germline CDR1 and CDR2 sequences are SNHLY and FYNNEI. This CDR3 region has 11 residues. Here the CDR3 DNA reads TGTGCCAGCGATGGGGGGGAGACCCAGTACTTC. Translating it yields CASDGGETQYF.

The rearrangement links TRBV4-1 to TRBJ1-5; a weak D match, TRBD1 (5 bases). CDR1 and CDR2 (germline): MGHRA, YSYEKL. Trimming left V 3 bases short and J 9 bases short, with 12 bases between. The CDR3 totals 13 residues. CDR3 in amino acids: CASSQGGIGPQHF. In DNA, the CDR3 is TGCGCCAGCAGCCAGGGGGGGATTGGGCCCCAGCATTTT.

DNA for the CDR3: TGTGCCAGCAGCCTGACAGGGGCGAACACCGGGGAGCTGTTTTTT. It translates to CASSLTGANTGELFF. V gene TRBV7-2 combines with J gene TRBJ2-2, with TRBD1 identical over 8 bases. Germline CDR1 is SGHTA and CDR2 is FQGNSA. The J segment lost 0 bases and the V segment lost 5 bases, leaving 2 bases of the junction unmatched. CDR3 length equals 15 residues.

The V call is TRBV7-2, the J call TRBJ1-2, with TRBD1 as a possible D gene (5 bases). Germline V lookup: CDR1 SGHTA, CDR2 FQGNSA. The V and J ends lost 2 bases and 6 bases respectively, with 13 bases between them. The CDR3 length is 14 residues. This CDR3 is CASSLSSREDGYTF. In DNA form, the CDR3 reads TGTGCCAGCAGCTTATCGAGCAGGGAGGATGGCTACACCTTC.

This clone has only one observation. The chain joins TRBV5-1 to TRBJ2-7; D may be TRBD1 (6 bases). Germline CDR1 reads SGHRS; CDR2 reads YFSETQ. V lost 1 base to trimming and J lost 2 bases, with 7 bases between them. The CDR3 is 13 amino acids. The CDR3 loop is CASSLTGPYEQYF. The CDR3 coding sequence is TGCGCCAGCAGCTTGACAGGGCCCTACGAGCAGTACTTC.

This chain uses TRBV7-9 with TRBJ1-3; D is uncertain. The CDR3 totals 15 residues. V lost 3 bases, J lost 0 bases, and 9 bases lay in between. Germline lookup yields CDR1 SEHNR and CDR2 FQNEAQ (reference sequence). As DNA, the CDR3 is TGTGCCAGCAGCTTCCTCCTGAGCTCTGGAAACACCATATATTTT. It yields the protein CASSFLLSSGNTIYF.

This chain joins TRBV19 and TRBJ2-2; TRBD1 matches at 10 bases. Per germline, CDR1 LNHDA and CDR2 SQIVND (reference sequence). The CDR3 spans 14 residues. V lost 6 bases and J lost 6; bases outside the gene matches: 4. The CDR3 bases are TGTGCCAGTAGCCGACAGGGGGCTTCCGGGGAGCTGTTTTTT. This translates into CASSRQGASGELFF.

This clone has just one count. This chain connects TRBV2 to TRBJ1-2, with TRBD1 matching over 7 bases. Looked up from germline, CDR1 is SNHLY and CDR2 is FYNNEI. CDR3 size: 12 residues. Losses at the gene ends were 6 bases for V and 4 bases for J; bases not matched to a gene: 2. The CDR3 nucleotides are TGTGCCAGCAGGGGACAGATCTATGGCTACACCTTC. This translates into CASRGQIYGYTF. The whole variable domain, remainder taken from reference TRBV2 and TRBJ1-2, is EPEVTQTPSHQVTQMGQEVILRCVPISNHLYFYWYRQILGQKVEFLVSFYNNEISEKSEIFDDQFSVERPDGSNFTLKIRSTKLEDSAMYFCASRGQIYGYTFGSGTRLTVV.

The chain joins TRBV5-1 to TRBJ1-3; the D gene is possibly TRBD1 (5 bases). CDR3 length: 16 amino acids. Germline assignment: CDR1 SGHRS and CDR2 YFSETQ. V was trimmed by 3 bases and J by 0 bases, leaving 13 bases between them. CDR3 in DNA: TGCGCCAGCAGCTCGGGGGAGATATCCTCTGGAAACACCATATATTTT. It yields the protein CASSSGEISSGNTIYF.

The chain carries TRBV5-1 and TRBJ2-5; 7 bases map to TRBD2. The CDR3 extends over 18 amino acids. Germline values: CDR1 SGHRS, CDR2 YFSETQ. With V trimmed by 0 bases and J by 1 base, 12 bases remained unmatched. The CDR3 is CASSLAPTAGGFQETQYF. CDR3 DNA: TGCGCCAGCAGCTTGGCGCCAACGGCCGGGGGGTTCCAAGAGACCCAGTACTTC.

V and J are TRBV11-3 and TRBJ2-7; TRBD1 agrees at 7 bases. Germline values: CDR1 SGHNT, CDR2 YENEEA. V was pared by 2 bases and J by 2 bases, with 6 bases of the junction left unmatched. The CDR3 loop spans 15 amino acids. This chain's CDR3 is CASSLKGQDTYEQYF. Here the CDR3 DNA reads TGTGCCAGCAGCTTAAAAGGACAGGACACCTACGAGCAGTACTTC.

The V and J genes are TRBV6-1 and TRBJ1-2; perhaps TRBD1 as D (5 bases). The V and J ends lost 3 bases and 4 bases respectively, with 9 bases between them. CDR3 size: 13 residues. Germline CDR1 and CDR2: MNHNS and SASEGT. CDR3 in DNA: TGTGCCAGCAGTGAGGGGCAGCTCTATGGCTACACCTTC. It translates to CASSEGQLYGYTF.

V is TRBV4-2 and J is TRBJ1-2, with D maybe TRBD1 (5 bases). CDR1 is LGHNA, CDR2 YNFKEQ, per germline. The V and J ends lost 0 bases and 4 bases respectively, with 12 bases between them. CDR3 length: 15 amino acids. The chain's CDR3 is CASSQDLGGGYGYTF. The CDR3 DNA follows: TGTGCCAGCAGCCAAGATCTGGGGGGAGGCTATGGCTACACCTTC.

The chain has TRBV19 and TRBJ1-2; D remains ambiguous. The germline V gene has CDR1 LNHDA and CDR2 SQIVND (reference sequence). This CDR3 has 13 residues. V lost 2 bases and J lost 9, with 13 bases in between. CDR3: CASSIHVSGSYTF. The CDR3 DNA sequence: TGTGCCAGTAGTATACATGTTTCGGGGAGCTACACCTTC. The full variable domain, its missing parts supplied by reference TRBV19 and TRBJ1-2, is DGGITQSPKYLFRKEGQNVTLSCEQNLNHDAMYWYRQDPGQGLRLIYYSQIVNDFQKGDIAEGYSVSREKKESFPLTVTSAQKNPTAFYLCASSIHVSGSYTFGSGTRLTVV.